This is a list of T cell receptor beta chains from one sample in a study of blood T cell repertoires in COVID-19. Data came from immunoSEQ multiplex PCR; TCRdb stores just in-frame clones and leaves some out. The table includes 95,000 to 150,000 clones, about 90% detected once. The material sequenced was peripheral blood. The source is a woman between 65 and 79 years old with acute or convalescent COVID-19. The CDR3 runs from the conserved cysteine through the conserved F or W. The D gene is left open where the match is weak. A clone size is listed for some rows: how often the clone was seen (once, few, many), or a class if it is expanded.

D gene | J gene | clone size | V gene | CDR3 DNA | CDR3 protein
. | TRBJ1-4 | . | TRBV19 | TGTGCCAGTAGTATAGATTCAGGCGCTGAAAAACTGTTTTTT | CASSIDSGAEKLFF
. | TRBJ1-5 | once | TRBV27 | TGTGCCAGCAGTTCGGGGGTGGGTGTCAATCAGCCCCAGCATTTT | CASSSGVGVNQPQHF
TRBD1 | TRBJ1-5 | . | TRBV28 | TGTGCCAGCACGGACAGGTCTAGTCAGCCCCAGCATTTT | CASTDRSSQPQHF
TRBD2 | TRBJ2-2 | . | TRBV5-4 | TGTGCCAGCGGAAGGCGGGGGGACACCGGGGAGCTGTTTTTT | CASGRRGDTGELFF
. | TRBJ1-2 | . | TRBV12-3/TRBV12-4 | TGTGCCAGCAGTCCCAGGGGCTATGGCTACACCTTC | CASSPRGYGYTF
. | TRBJ1-1 | . | TRBV4-2 | TGTGCCAGCAGCCAGGTTCCAGGGAACACTGAAGCTTTCTTT | CASSQVPGNTEAFF
TRBD1 | TRBJ1-2 | few | TRBV5-1 | TGCGCCAGCAGCCCCCGCGCCGACAGGGGAGATGGCTACACCTTC | CASSPRADRGDGYTF
TRBD2 | TRBJ2-2 | . | TRBV5-1 | TGCGCCAGCAGCTTGCCTAGCGGGGGGCCTTCGAACACCGGGGAGCTGTTTTTT | CASSLPSGGPSNTGELFF
. | TRBJ1-5 | . | TRBV2 | TGTGCCAGCGGGCATCAGCCCCAGCATTTT | CASGHQPQHF
. | TRBJ1-2 | . | TRBV24-1 | TGTGCCACCAGTGACACAGGGTATGGCTACACCTTC | CATSDTGYGYTF
TRBD1 | TRBJ1-2 | . | TRBV28 | TGTGCCAGCAATACAGGGGTTGGCTATGGCTACACCTTC | CASNTGVGYGYTF
. | TRBJ1-3 | . | TRBV18 | TGTGCCAGCTCTCCGGGGGGGAGCCCTGGAAACACCATATATTTT | CASSPGGSPGNTIYF
. | TRBJ1-1 | . | TRBV7-9 | TGTGCCAGCAGCTTAGCCCTCTATGGTTCTGAAGCTTTCTTT | CASSLALYGSEAFF
. | TRBJ2-7 | . | TRBV27 | TGTGCCAGCAGTCCCCGGGGTCGGGCGACTTCCTACGAGCAGTACTTC | CASSPRGRATSYEQYF
. | TRBJ1-1 | . | TRBV12-3/TRBV12-4 | TGTGCCAGCAGGAGGGGGGAGGGCGATGCTTTCTTT | CASRRGEGDAFF
TRBD1 | TRBJ2-1 | once | TRBV6-5 | TGTGCCAGCAGGGGACAGGGGTACAATGAGCAGTTCTTC | CASRGQGYNEQFF
. | TRBJ2-1 | . | TRBV11-2 | TGTGCCAGCAGCTTCGGACTACTCACCTACAATGAGCAGTTCTTC | CASSFGLLTYNEQFF
. | TRBJ2-7 | . | TRBV6-7 | TGTGCCAGCAGTTACCCGATTCCCCAGGAGGACGGGGAGCAGTACTTC | CASSYPIPQEDGEQYF
. | TRBJ2-2 | . | TRBV5-1 | TGCGCCAGCAGCTTGGGCCGGTGGAGCGGGGAGCTGTTTTTT | CASSLGRWSGELFF
. | TRBJ1-1 | . | TRBV20-1 | TGCAGTGCTAGTGTAAGTGCAGCAGGCATGAACACTGAAGCTTTCTTT | CSASVSAAGMNTEAFF
. | TRBJ2-7 | . | TRBV2 | TGTGCCAGCAGTGTTGGAGGGGGCCCCCTCTCCTACGAGCAGTACTTC | CASSVGGGPLSYEQYF
TRBD1 | TRBJ2-7 | . | TRBV13 | TGTGCCAGCAGCTTGGGGACAGGGGGCTACGAGCAGTACTTC | CASSLGTGGYEQYF
. | TRBJ1-3 | . | TRBV28 | TGTGCCAGCAGCCAGGTCCCTGGCAGGTCGGCTGGAAACACCATATATTTT | CASSQVPGRSAGNTIYF
TRBD1 | TRBJ2-5 | few | TRBV7-9 | TGTGCCAGCAGCTTAGAGGGACAGGGTAGGGCGGAGACCCAGTACTTC | CASSLEGQGRAETQYF
TRBD1 | TRBJ2-1 | . | TRBV6-5 | TGTGCCAGCGGGGACAGTTACAATGAGCAGTTCTTC | CASGDSYNEQFF
TRBD2 | TRBJ2-3 | . | TRBV5-4 | TGTGCCAGCAGCTCCGGGGGGGCGGGTGCAGATACGCAGTATTTT | CASSSGGAGADTQYF
TRBD2 | TRBJ2-2 | . | TRBV19 | TGTGCCAGTAGCCCTAGTGGCGGGGGGGCCACCGGGGAGCTGTTTTTT | CASSPSGGGATGELFF
TRBD1 | TRBJ2-7 | . | TRBV27 | TGTGCCAGCAGTCCCGGGACAGGGGGTCGTTACGAGCAGTACTTC | CASSPGTGGRYEQYF
TRBD1 | TRBJ2-1 | once | TRBV19 | TGTGCCAGTACTATGACAGGGCCCAACTACAATGAGCAGTTCTTC | CASTMTGPNYNEQFF
. | TRBJ1-1 | . | TRBV7-9 | TGTGCCAGCAGTCGTACCTCGTCGGCTGAAGCTTTCTTT | CASSRTSSAEAFF
. | TRBJ1-1 | . | TRBV6-5 | TGTGCCAGCAGGATCCTAAATGAGGGGAGGACTGAAGCTTTCTTT | CASRILNEGRTEAFF
TRBD2 | TRBJ2-1 | . | TRBV14 | TGTGCCAGCAGCTACGTGGGGGGGAGCTCCTACAATGAGCAGTTCTTC | CASSYVGGSSYNEQFF
TRBD1 | TRBJ1-6 | once | TRBV18 | TGTGCCAGCTCCCTGACAGGGGGCAATTCACCCCTCCACTTT | CASSLTGGNSPLHF
TRBD1 | TRBJ2-7 | . | TRBV6-5 | TGTGCCAGCAGTTCACAGGGGTCGTACGAGCAGTACTTC | CASSSQGSYEQYF
TRBD1 | TRBJ2-7 | few | TRBV5-1 | TGCGCCAGCAGCTTGGGGACAGGGGCGGCCTACGAGCAGTACTTC | CASSLGTGAAYEQYF
. | TRBJ1-2 | . | TRBV5-1 | TGCGCCAGCAGCACCCGCGGGACGGCTTATGGCTACACCTTC | CASSTRGTAYGYTF
TRBD1 | TRBJ1-2 | . | TRBV11-2 | TGTGCCAGCAGCTCCCCCGGGACAGGGCTCTTCGGCTACACCTTC | CASSSPGTGLFGYTF
. | TRBJ1-5 | . | TRBV5-5 | TGTGCCAGCAGCTTGGAGGTACAGGGTGCTAATCAGCCCCAGCATTTT | CASSLEVQGANQPQHF
TRBD1 | TRBJ1-5 | . | TRBV5-8 | TGTGCCAGCAGCTTGAACAGGGGTAGCAATCAGCCCCAGCATTTT | CASSLNRGSNQPQHF
. | TRBJ1-5 | . | TRBV7-9 | TGTGCCAGCAGCTTAGGACGGGAAAATCAGCCCCAGCATTTT | CASSLGRENQPQHF
. | TRBJ2-1 | . | TRBV10-3 | TGTGCCATCAGTGAGTCCTTTAGCGGCTACAATGAGCAGTTCTTC | CAISESFSGYNEQFF
. | TRBJ2-5 | . | TRBV24-1 | TGTGCCACCAGTGACAGGGTTGTCCAAGAGACCCAGTACTTC | CATSDRVVQETQYF
TRBD2 | TRBJ2-5 | few | TRBV6-5 | TGTGCCAGCAGCGCCTCGGGGGGTCGGGAGACCCAGTACTTC | CASSASGGRETQYF
TRBD1 | TRBJ1-1 | . | TRBV5-6 | TGTGCCAGCAGCTTGGAGGGGGCTTTTTACACTGAAGCTTTCTTT | CASSLEGAFYTEAFF
. | TRBJ2-1 | . | TRBV28 | TGTGCCAGCAGTACCTTTGGGCGGGGATTTGACAATGAGCAGTTCTTC | CASSTFGRGFDNEQFF
TRBD1 | TRBJ1-1 | . | TRBV5-1 | TGCGCCAGCAGCTGGAACCCCCCAGGGGGGCTCACTCAGGGCACTGAAGCTTTCTTT | CASSWNPPGGLTQGTEAFF
. | TRBJ1-4 | . | TRBV19 | TGTGCCAGTAGTATAGATCAGGGCTACGGTGAAAAACTGTTTTTT | CASSIDQGYGEKLFF
. | TRBJ2-3 | . | TRBV2 | TGTGCCAGCATTAAAGGACAAACAGATACGCAGTATTTT | CASIKGQTDTQYF
. | TRBJ2-7 | . | TRBV7-3 | TGTGCCAGCAGCCGGGGCGGGGGCAAATACGAGCAGTACTTC | CASSRGGGKYEQYF
. | TRBJ1-1 | . | TRBV12-5 | TGTGCTAGTGGTTTGACAGGGTGGGGCACTGAAGCTTTCTTT | CASGLTGWGTEAFF
TRBD2 | TRBJ2-3 | few | TRBV10-1 | TGCGCCAGCAGCGACGGACTAGCGGGGGCCATCAGTCACACAGATACGCAGTATTTT | CASSDGLAGAISHTDTQYF
TRBD1 | TRBJ1-3 | few | TRBV7-6 | TGTGCCAGCAGCCTGGGCAGGACAGGGGGTCCCTCGGGTGGAAACACCATATATTTT | CASSLGRTGGPSGGNTIYF
TRBD1 | TRBJ1-2 | . | TRBV6-5 | TGTGCCAGCAGTTTCCGGGACAGGGTGGGTGGCTACACCTTC | CASSFRDRVGGYTF
TRBD1 | TRBJ2-1 | . | TRBV24-1 | TGTGCCACCAGTGAAGGACAGGGCAATGAGCAGTTCTTC | CATSEGQGNEQFF
. | TRBJ1-2 | few | TRBV18 | TGTGCCAGCTCGCGCCAGTTCCGGGAAGACTATGGCTACACCTTC | CASSRQFREDYGYTF
TRBD1 | TRBJ2-1 | . | TRBV18 | TGTGCCAGCTCACCACCTGCAGGGGGCAATGAGCAGTTCTTC | CASSPPAGGNEQFF
TRBD1 | TRBJ1-4 | . | TRBV11-2 | TGTGCCAGCAACCTCGGACAGGGAAGTGAAAAACTGTTTTTT | CASNLGQGSEKLFF